This T cell receptor beta chain originates from a study of response to subunit inactivated influenza vaccine. This clonotype has only one observation. CDR1 and CDR2 (germline): SGHVS, FQNEAQ. CDR3 size: 16 residues. The junction had 14 bases not matched to a gene; V was cut back by 6 bases and J by 5 bases. Using its own MiXCR run on the RT-PCR reads, TCRdb lists one record per CDR3 protein. Counted here are about 570,000 distinct CDR3 sequences, roughly 10% occurring once; the ten biggest clones make up around 9.6%. Sequenced material: PBMCs from blood, taken on the day of vaccination. The origin of this receptor is a man aged 45-60 years who received an inactivated influenza vaccine. V usage is TRBV7-8 and J usage is TRBJ2-5, with 8 bases fitting TRBD2. The CDR3 here is CASRVHGGAVSETQYF. For the CDR3, the DNA is TGTGCCAGCAGAGTCCACGGGGGGGCGGTGTCTGAGACCCAGTACTTC.